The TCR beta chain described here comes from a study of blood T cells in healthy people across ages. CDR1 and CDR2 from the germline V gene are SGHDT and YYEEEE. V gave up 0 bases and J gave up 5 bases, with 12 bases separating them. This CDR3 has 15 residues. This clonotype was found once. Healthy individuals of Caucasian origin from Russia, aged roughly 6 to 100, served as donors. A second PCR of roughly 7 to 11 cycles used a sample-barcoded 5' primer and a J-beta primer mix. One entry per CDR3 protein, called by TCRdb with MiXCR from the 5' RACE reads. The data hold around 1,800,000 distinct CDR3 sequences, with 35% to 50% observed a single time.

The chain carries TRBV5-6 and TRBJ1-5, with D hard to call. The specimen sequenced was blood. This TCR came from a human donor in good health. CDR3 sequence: CASSLVSGRDQPQHF. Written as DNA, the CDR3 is TGTGCCAGCAGCTTGGTATCGGGTCGGGATCAGCCCCAGCATTTT.